The rows below give T cell receptor beta chains drawn from one sample of a study of T cell changes during pregnancy in multiple sclerosis. Using immunoSEQ multiplex PCR, the repertoire was profiled, and TCRdb retains in-frame clones only, with some absent. The sample includes 40,000 or so clones, roughly 90% of them seen just once. This specimen consisted of CD8+ T cells from peripheral blood mononuclear cells, obtained in the first trimester of pregnancy. Every receptor here comes from a female donor with multiple sclerosis, enrolled in a pregnancy study. The CDR3 runs from the conserved cysteine through the conserved F or W. Each record gives: clone size, D gene, J gene, V gene, CDR3 protein, CDR3 DNA. D genes are given only for firm matches. The listing skips clone size in some rows; elsewhere it reads once, few, many or a size class.

NA,NA,TRBJ1-4,TRBV25-1,CASSDWTESTNEKLFF,TGTGCCAGCAGTGATTGGACAGAATCTACTAATGAAAAACTGTTTTTT
NA,TRBD1,TRBJ1-5,TRBV2,CASTDGQGAQPQHF,TGTGCCAGCACCGATGGACAGGGGGCTCAGCCCCAGCATTTT
NA,TRBD1,TRBJ2-1,TRBV9,CASSVNDRVGNNEQFF,TGTGCCAGCAGCGTAAACGACAGGGTTGGGAACAATGAGCAGTTCTTC
once,TRBD1,TRBJ2-7,TRBV19,CASSIEGTGVYEQYF,TGTGCCAGTAGTATAGAAGGGACAGGGGTCTACGAGCAGTACTTC
NA,TRBD2,TRBJ2-6,TRBV5-1,CASSHPTGGSSGANVLTF,TGCGCCAGCAGCCACCCTACGGGAGGGTCCTCTGGGGCCAACGTCCTGACTTTC
NA,NA,TRBJ1-2,TRBV27,CASSFGLSYGYTF,TGTGCCAGCAGTTTTGGGCTAAGCTATGGCTACACCTTC
NA,TRBD1,TRBJ2-3,TRBV13,CASSPEAGTGPSTDTQYF,TGTGCCAGCAGCCCAGAAGCCGGGACAGGCCCTAGCACAGATACGCAGTATTTT
once,NA,TRBJ2-7,TRBV19,CASSIRLSYEQYF,TGTGCCAGTAGTATCCGTCTCTCCTACGAGCAGTACTTC
NA,NA,TRBJ1-1,TRBV6-5,CASSYSVMNTEAFF,TGTGCCAGCAGTTATTCCGTTATGAACACTGAAGCTTTCTTT
NA,TRBD2,TRBJ2-3,TRBV2,CASSDRGLAGGQDTQYF,TGTGCCAGCAGTGACCGGGGACTAGCGGGGGGGCAGGATACGCAGTATTTT
NA,NA,TRBJ2-2,TRBV5-1,CASSLGAGELFF,TGCGCCAGCAGCCTAGGCGCCGGGGAGCTGTTTTTT
once,NA,TRBJ2-7,TRBV5-6,CASSLTGGIYEQYF,TGTGCCAGCAGCTTGACGGGGGGCATCTACGAGCAGTACTTC
NA,TRBD1,TRBJ1-2,TRBV7-9,CASSQTGGHYGYTF,TGTGCCAGCAGCCAAACAGGGGGCCACTATGGCTACACCTTC
NA,NA,TRBJ1-1,TRBV29-1,CSVEDFPPSAGFSVTEAFF,TGCAGCGTTGAAGATTTCCCTCCCTCGGCGGGTTTTAGTGTCACTGAAGCTTTCTTT
NA,NA,TRBJ2-7,TRBV7-3,CASSLVSGTYEQYF,TGTGCCAGCAGCTTAGTCTCCGGTACCTACGAGCAGTACTTC
NA,TRBD2,TRBJ2-7,TRBV7-3,CASSLTGSGGDEQYF,TGTGCCAGCAGCTTAACGGGTAGCGGGGGGGACGAGCAGTACTTC
NA,NA,TRBJ1-6,TRBV27,CASSSGTTDSPLHF,TGTGCCAGCAGCTCCGGGACAACGGATTCACCCCTCCACTTT
NA,NA,TRBJ1-5,TRBV27,CASSMTGTNQPQHF,TGTGCCAGCAGTATGACAGGAACCAATCAGCCCCAGCATTTT
NA,NA,TRBJ2-1,TRBV11-3,CASSSRDSFPDEQFF,TGTGCCAGCAGCTCGCGGGACTCATTTCCGGATGAGCAGTTCTTC
NA,TRBD2,TRBJ2-7,TRBV7-2,CASSSGLAGWEQYF,TGTGCCAGCAGCTCGGGACTAGCGGGGTGGGAGCAGTACTTC
NA,NA,TRBJ1-1,TRBV5-1,CASSLGAGANTEAFF,TGCGCCAGCAGCTTGGGGGCAGGCGCGAACACTGAAGCTTTCTTT
NA,NA,TRBJ2-1,TRBV4-1,CASSPAPASYHEQFF,TGCGCCAGCAGCCCCGCTCCGGCTAGCTACCATGAGCAGTTCTTC